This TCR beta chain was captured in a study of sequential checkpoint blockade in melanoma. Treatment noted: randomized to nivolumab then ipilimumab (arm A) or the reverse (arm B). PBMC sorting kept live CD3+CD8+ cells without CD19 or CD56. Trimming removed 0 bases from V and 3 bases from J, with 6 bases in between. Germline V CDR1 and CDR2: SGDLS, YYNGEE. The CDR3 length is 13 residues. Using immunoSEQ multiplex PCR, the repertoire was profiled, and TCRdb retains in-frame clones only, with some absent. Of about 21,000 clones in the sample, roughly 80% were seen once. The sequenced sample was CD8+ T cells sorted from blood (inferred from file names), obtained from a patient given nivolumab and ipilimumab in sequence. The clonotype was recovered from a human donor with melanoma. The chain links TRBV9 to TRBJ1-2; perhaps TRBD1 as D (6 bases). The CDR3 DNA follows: TGTGCCAGCAGCGTAGACAGGGACTATGGCTACACCTTC. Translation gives CASSVDRDYGYTF.